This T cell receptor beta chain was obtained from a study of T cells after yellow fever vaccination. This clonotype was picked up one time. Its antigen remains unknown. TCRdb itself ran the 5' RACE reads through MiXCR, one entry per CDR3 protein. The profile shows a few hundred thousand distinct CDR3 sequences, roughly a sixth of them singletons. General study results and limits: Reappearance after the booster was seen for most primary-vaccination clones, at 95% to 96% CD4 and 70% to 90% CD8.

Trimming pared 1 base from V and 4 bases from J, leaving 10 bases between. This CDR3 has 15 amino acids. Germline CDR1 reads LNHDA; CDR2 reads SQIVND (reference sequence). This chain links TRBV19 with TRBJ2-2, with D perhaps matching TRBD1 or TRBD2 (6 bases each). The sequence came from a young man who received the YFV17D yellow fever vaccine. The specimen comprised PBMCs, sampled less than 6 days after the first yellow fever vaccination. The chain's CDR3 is CASSIGGGRTGELFF. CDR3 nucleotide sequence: TGTGCCAGTAGTATAGGAGGGGGGCGCACCGGGGAGCTGTTTTTT.